Sequencing of this T cell receptor (beta chain) was carried out in a study of cytomegalovirus exposure and HLA in healthy donors. The CDR3 consists of 14 residues. The germline V and J ends were trimmed by 5 bases and 4 bases, with 15 bases remaining between them. Looked up from germline, CDR1 is LGHNA and CDR2 is YSLEER. Of note for this clone: The antigen is undetermined.

Study observations and caveats: According to reports, the classifier identified cytomegalovirus status with high specificity and sensitivity.

Measured with immunoSEQ multiplex PCR; TCRdb has only the in-frame clones, and not every one. The sample includes about 130,000 clones, 85% to 90% of them seen just once. What was sequenced was PBMCs. V usage is TRBV4-3 and J usage is TRBJ2-7, with D perhaps matching TRBD1 (8 bases). The TCR was taken from a man aged 25-40 years in good health and CMV-seronegative. CDR3 loop: CASSAGQGGYEQYF. CDR3 in DNA: TGCGCCAGCAGCGCCGGACAGGGAGGGTACGAGCAGTACTTC.